A selection of T cell receptor beta chains follows, all from one sample in a study of T-cell memory formation after mild COVID-19. TCRdb reprocessed the 5' RACE reads via MiXCR and lists one record per CDR3 protein. The table has about 340,000 distinct CDR3 sequences, approximately 15% seen once. Specimen: PBMCs or a T cell subset sorted from them (not recorded which). These receptor sequences come from a man aged 18 to 30 who had mild COVID-19 (a few samples of this study predate the infection). Cell type and time point are not known. Each CDR3 is given with its conserved first and last residue.

j_call v_call cdr3_aa
TRBJ1-6 TRBV6-5 CASRRGLAPLHF
TRBJ2-2 TRBV9 CASSVRGATGELFF
TRBJ2-1 TRBV20-1 CSAIRGDTYNEQFF
TRBJ2-1 TRBV7-3 CASSPPGQGNNEQFF
TRBJ1-4 TRBV20-1 CSAKSRQGNEKLFF
TRBJ1-2 TRBV7-2 CASSLDPDYGYTF
TRBJ2-7 TRBV15 CATSRPPNGKQYF
TRBJ1-3 TRBV6-5 CASSLRQGVGNTIYF
TRBJ2-1 TRBV6-5 CASSSSRTSGSYNEQFF
TRBJ2-2 TRBV6-5 CASSRKGGAAGELFF
TRBJ2-7 TRBV5-1 CASSRSTGDYEQYF
TRBJ2-3 TRBV10-3 CATQGTSGGESPGVTQYF
TRBJ1-6 TRBV20-1 CSARHSGFGDNSPLHF
TRBJ1-5 TRBV27 CASSFMDSNQPQHF
TRBJ2-5 TRBV6-1 CASRPGGQETQYF
TRBJ2-3 TRBV29-1 CSVRDRASTDTQYF
TRBJ2-5 TRBV12-3/TRBV12-4 CASSSPDRGDYTQYF
TRBJ2-3 TRBV19 CASSMVAKDTQYF
TRBJ2-1 TRBV5-1 CASATQGASNNEQFF
TRBJ2-3 TRBV11-1 CASSYYPDHTDTQYF
TRBJ1-5 TRBV7-8 CASSPRTEYSNQPQHF
TRBJ2-5 TRBV12-3/TRBV12-4 CASSYREETQYF
TRBJ2-2 TRBV12-3/TRBV12-4 CASSYRSTGELFF
TRBJ2-1 TRBV7-9 CASSLSRGGSNEQFF
TRBJ1-5 TRBV29-1 CSVALASNQPQHF
TRBJ2-1 TRBV6-6 CASSSLPGLAEQFF
TRBJ2-1 TRBV7-8 CASSSRGRERSYNEQFF
TRBJ2-1 TRBV25-1 CASSGRLAGGPRYEQFF
TRBJ1-2 TRBV7-3 CASSPTGGETRLYGYTF
TRBJ2-3 TRBV5-1 CASNPDSTDTQYF
TRBJ2-1 TRBV7-2 CASSATGGSYNEQFF
TRBJ1-6 TRBV7-9 CASSRGGQYSPLHF
TRBJ2-7 TRBV2 CASTPRRGVEQYF
TRBJ1-5 TRBV19 CASTHRGLYGNQPQHF
TRBJ1-6 TRBV9 CASSVGTGGRSPLHF
TRBJ2-7 TRBV9 CASSRDREEQYF
TRBJ1-5 TRBV19 CASSTRQRNQPQHF
TRBJ2-7 TRBV29-1 CSVLGGQGDDEQYF
TRBJ2-4 TRBV7-2 CASSLVGPGQGGNIQYF
TRBJ2-3 TRBV4-1 CASSQDRGQGSTDTQYF
TRBJ2-1 TRBV7-8 CASSLGFAGTSLVDEQFF
TRBJ2-3 TRBV5-6 CASSLPRGGFTDTQYF
TRBJ2-2 TRBV10-3 CAISEGQGATGELFF
TRBJ2-7 TRBV7-9 CASSGPTGFGEQYF
TRBJ2-1 TRBV12-3/TRBV12-4 CASSPQGAGGLIGEQFF
TRBJ2-4 TRBV4-3 CASSFGTPRQNIQYF
TRBJ1-1 TRBV15 CATSGEYAEAFF
TRBJ1-4 TRBV6-6 CASSYSGQLDNEKLFF
TRBJ1-2 TRBV11-2 CASSLFGTEVNYGYTF
TRBJ2-1 TRBV28 CASSFNAPSGGGYNEQFF
TRBJ1-3 TRBV9 CASSEGQVRNTIYF
TRBJ1-1 TRBV19 CASSITPLTGQIKMNTEAFF
TRBJ2-3 TRBV6-1 CASSDYRRDRGSDTQYF
TRBJ1-5 TRBV20-1 CSARGWTGDQPQHF
TRBJ1-4 TRBV27 CASSLYNSGEKLFF